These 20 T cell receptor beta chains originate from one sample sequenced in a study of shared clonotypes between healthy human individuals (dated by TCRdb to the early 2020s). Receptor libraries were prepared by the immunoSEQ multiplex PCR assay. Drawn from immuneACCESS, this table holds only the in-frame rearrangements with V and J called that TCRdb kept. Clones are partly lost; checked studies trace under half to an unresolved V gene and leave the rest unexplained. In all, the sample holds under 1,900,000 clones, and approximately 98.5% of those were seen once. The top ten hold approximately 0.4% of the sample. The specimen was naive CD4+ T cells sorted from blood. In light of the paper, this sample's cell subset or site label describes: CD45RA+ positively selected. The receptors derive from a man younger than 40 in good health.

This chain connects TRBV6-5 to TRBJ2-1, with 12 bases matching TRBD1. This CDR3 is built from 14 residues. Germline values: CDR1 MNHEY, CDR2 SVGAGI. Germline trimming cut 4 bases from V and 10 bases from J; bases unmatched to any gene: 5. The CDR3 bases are TGTGCCAGCAGTTGGGGACAGGGGGCAGGGGAGCAGTTCTTC. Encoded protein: CASSWGQGAGEQFF.

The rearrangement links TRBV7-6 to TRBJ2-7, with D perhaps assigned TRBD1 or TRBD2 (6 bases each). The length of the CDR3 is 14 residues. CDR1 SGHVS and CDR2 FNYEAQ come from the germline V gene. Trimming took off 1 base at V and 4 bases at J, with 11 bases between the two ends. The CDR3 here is CASSLGSGAYEQYF. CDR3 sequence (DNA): TGTGCCAGCAGCTTAGGATCGGGGGCTTACGAGCAGTACTTC.

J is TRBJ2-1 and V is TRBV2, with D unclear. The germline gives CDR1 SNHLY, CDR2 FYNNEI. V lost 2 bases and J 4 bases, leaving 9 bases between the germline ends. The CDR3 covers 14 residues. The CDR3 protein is CASSELDGYNEQFF. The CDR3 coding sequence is TGTGCCAGCAGTGAACTGGACGGATACAATGAGCAGTTCTTC. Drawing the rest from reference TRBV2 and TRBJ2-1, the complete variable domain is EPEVTQTPSHQVTQMGQEVILRCVPISNHLYFYWYRQILGQKVEFLVSFYNNEISEKSEIFDDQFSVERPDGSNFTLKIRSTKLEDSAMYFCASSELDGYNEQFFGPGTRLTVL.

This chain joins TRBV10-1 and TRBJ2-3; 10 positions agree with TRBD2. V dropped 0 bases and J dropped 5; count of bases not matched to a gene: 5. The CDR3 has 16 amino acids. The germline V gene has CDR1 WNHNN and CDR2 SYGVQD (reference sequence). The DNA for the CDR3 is TGCGCCAGCAGTGAGTCAATAGCGGGAGGAGTAGATACGCAGTATTTT. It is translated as CASSESIAGGVDTQYF.

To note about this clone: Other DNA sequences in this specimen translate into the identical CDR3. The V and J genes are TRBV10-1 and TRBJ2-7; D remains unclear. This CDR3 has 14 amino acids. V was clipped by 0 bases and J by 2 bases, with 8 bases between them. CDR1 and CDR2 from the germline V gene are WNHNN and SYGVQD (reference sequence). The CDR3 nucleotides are TGCGCCAGCAGTGAGTCGGGCAGAGCCTACGAGCAGTACTTC. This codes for CASSESGRAYEQYF.

CDR3 DNA: TGTGCCAGCAGGAGAGCACGGACTAGCGGGAGCCCAATTTTAAATGAGCAGTTCTTC. It codes for CASRRARTSGSPILNEQFF. This chain joins TRBV27 and TRBJ2-1, with 13 bases matching TRBD2. This CDR3 comprises 19 residues. The V and J ends lost 6 bases and 7 bases, in that order; junction bases with no gene match: 18. In germline, CDR1 is MNHEY, CDR2 SMNVEV (reference sequence).

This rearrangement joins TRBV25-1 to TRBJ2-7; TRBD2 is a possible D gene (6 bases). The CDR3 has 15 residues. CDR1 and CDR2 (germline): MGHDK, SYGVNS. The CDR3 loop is CGRLFAGTRTREQYF. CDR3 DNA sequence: TGTGGGCGCTTATTTGCGGGAACGCGGACGCGGGAGCAGTACTTC.

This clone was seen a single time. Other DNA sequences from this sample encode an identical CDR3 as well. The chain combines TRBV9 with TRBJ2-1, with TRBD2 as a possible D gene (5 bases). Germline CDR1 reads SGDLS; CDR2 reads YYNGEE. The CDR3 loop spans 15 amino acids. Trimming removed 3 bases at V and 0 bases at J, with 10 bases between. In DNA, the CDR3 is TGTGCCAGCAGCGGCGAGAGGGACTCCTACAATGAGCAGTTCTTC. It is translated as CASSGERDSYNEQFF.

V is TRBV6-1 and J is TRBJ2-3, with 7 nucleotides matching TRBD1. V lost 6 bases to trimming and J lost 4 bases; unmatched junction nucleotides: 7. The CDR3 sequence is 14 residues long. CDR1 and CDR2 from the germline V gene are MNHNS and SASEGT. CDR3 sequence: CASRSTGRPDTQYF. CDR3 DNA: TGTGCCAGCAGGTCGACAGGGCGCCCAGATACGCAGTATTTT.

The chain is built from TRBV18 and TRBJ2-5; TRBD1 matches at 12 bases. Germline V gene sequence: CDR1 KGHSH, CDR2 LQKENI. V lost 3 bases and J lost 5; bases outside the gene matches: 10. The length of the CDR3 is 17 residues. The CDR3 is CASSPIPGQGALETQYF. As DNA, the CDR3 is TGTGCCAGCTCACCGATTCCGGGACAGGGGGCGTTGGAGACCCAGTACTTC.

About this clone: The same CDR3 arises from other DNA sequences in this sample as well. CDR3 sequence (DNA): TGCGCCAGCAGCCTAGGACAGTCCTACGAGCAGTACTTC. The encoded protein is CASSLGQSYEQYF. The chain links TRBV5-1 to TRBJ2-7; TRBD1 might be the D (6 bases). The germline V and J ends were trimmed by 4 bases and 1 base, with 9 bases remaining between them. Germline V gene data show CDR1 as SGHRS and CDR2 as YFSETQ. There are 13 residues in the CDR3.

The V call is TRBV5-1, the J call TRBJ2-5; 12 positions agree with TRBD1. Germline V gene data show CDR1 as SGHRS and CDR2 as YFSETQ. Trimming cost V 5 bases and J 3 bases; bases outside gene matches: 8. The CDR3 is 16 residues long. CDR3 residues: CASRPGQGAQKETQYF. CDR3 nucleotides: TGCGCCAGCAGACCGGGACAGGGGGCCCAGAAAGAGACCCAGTACTTC.

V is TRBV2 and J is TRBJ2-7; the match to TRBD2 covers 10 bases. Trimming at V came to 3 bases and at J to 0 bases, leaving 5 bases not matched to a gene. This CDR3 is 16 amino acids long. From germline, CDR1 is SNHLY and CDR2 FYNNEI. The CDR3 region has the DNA TGTGCCAGCAGTGAGAGGAGACTAGCGGGCTCCTACGAGCAGTACTTC. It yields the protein CASSERRLAGSYEQYF.

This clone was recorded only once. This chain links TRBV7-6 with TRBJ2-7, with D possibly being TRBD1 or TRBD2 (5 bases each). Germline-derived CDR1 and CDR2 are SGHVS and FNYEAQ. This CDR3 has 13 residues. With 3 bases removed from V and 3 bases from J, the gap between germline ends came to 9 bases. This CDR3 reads CASSFGTDYEQYF. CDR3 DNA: TGTGCCAGCAGCTTCGGGACGGACTACGAGCAGTACTTC. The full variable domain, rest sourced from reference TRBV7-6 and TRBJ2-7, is GAGVSQSPRYKVTKRGQDVALRCDPISGHVSLYWYRQALGQGPEFLTYFNYEAQQDKSGLPNDRFSAERPEGSISTLTIQRTEQRDSAMYRCASSFGTDYEQYFGPGTRLTVT.

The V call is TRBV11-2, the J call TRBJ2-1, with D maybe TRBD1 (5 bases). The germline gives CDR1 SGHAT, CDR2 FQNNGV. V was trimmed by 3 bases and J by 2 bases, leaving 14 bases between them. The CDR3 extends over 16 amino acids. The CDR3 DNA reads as TGTGCCAGCAGCTTTGGAGTTAGGGGCCCCTACAATGAGCAGTTCTTC. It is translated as CASSFGVRGPYNEQFF.

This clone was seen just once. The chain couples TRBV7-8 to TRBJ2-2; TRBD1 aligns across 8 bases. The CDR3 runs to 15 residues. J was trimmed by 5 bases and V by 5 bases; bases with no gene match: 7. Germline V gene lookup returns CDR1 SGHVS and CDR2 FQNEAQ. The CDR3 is CASSPDRVETGELFF. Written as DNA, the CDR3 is TGTGCCAGCAGCCCGGACAGGGTTGAGACCGGGGAGCTGTTTTTT.

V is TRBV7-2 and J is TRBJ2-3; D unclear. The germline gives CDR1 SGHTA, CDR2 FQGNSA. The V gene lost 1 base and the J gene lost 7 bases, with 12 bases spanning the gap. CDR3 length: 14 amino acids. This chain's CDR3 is CASSLDPSKYTQYF. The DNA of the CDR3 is TGTGCCAGCAGCTTAGACCCCTCCAAGTATACGCAGTATTTT.

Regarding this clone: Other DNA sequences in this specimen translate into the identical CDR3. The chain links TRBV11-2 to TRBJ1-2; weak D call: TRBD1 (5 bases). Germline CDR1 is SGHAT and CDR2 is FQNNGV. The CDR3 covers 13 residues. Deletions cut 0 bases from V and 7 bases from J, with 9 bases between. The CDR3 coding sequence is TGTGCCAGCAGCTTAGAAAGGCAGGGTGGCTACACCTTC. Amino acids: CASSLERQGGYTF.

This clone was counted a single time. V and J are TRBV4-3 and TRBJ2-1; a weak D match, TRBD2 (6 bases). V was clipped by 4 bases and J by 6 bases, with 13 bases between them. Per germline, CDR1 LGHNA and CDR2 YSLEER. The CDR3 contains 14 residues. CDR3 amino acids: CASSRDSSFNEQFF. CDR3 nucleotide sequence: TGCGCCAGCAGCCGGGACTCATCGTTCAATGAGCAGTTCTTC.

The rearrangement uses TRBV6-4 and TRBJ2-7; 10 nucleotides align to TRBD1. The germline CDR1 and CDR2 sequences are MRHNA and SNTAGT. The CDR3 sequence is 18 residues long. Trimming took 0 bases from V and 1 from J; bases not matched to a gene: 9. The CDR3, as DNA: TGTGCCAGCAGTGACTCGGAACGCCGGGACAGGGGATCCTACGAGCAGTACTTC. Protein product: CASSDSERRDRGSYEQYF.